These 23 T cell receptor beta chains share one sample of origin, sequenced in a study of blood T cell repertoires in COVID-19. Data came from immunoSEQ multiplex PCR; TCRdb stores just in-frame clones and leaves some out. The table shows 300,000 to 400,000 clones, with roughly 87% occurring only once. Sequences were obtained from PBMCs or T cells enriched from blood (not recorded which). The receptors come from a woman aged 25 to 39 who had recovered from COVID-19.

This chain uses TRBV28 with TRBJ1-4, with 10 bases that match TRBD1. This CDR3 is 18 amino acids long. Germline V gene sequence: CDR1 MDHEN, CDR2 SYDVKM. Trimming took 5 bases from V and 2 from J; bases not matched to a gene: 11. DNA for the CDR3: TGTGCCAGCAGTCCCCGGACAGGGGGAGGTACCACTAATGAAAAACTGTTTTTT. Translating it yields CASSPRTGGGTTNEKLFF.

The chain links TRBV5-4 to TRBJ2-4; 7 bases map to TRBD1. V lost 0 bases and J lost 8; bases outside the gene matches: 8. Germline V gene sequence: CDR1 SGHNT, CDR2 YYREEE (reference sequence). The CDR3 spans 15 residues. CDR3 loop: CASSLDRGQGDIQYF. The CDR3 DNA is TGTGCCAGCAGCTTGGACAGGGGCCAAGGGGACATTCAGTACTTC. The full variable domain, completed using reference TRBV5-4 and TRBJ2-4, is ETGVTQSPTHLIKTRGQQVTLRCSSQSGHNTVSWYQQALGQGPQFIFQYYREEENGRGNFPPRFSGLQFPNYSSELNVNALELDDSALYLCASSLDRGQGDIQYFGAGTRLSVL.

The chain is built from TRBV12-3 or TRBV12-4 and TRBJ2-7, with TRBD1 as a possible D gene (6 bases). V was pared by 7 bases and J by 10 bases, with 17 bases between. The CDR3 sequence is 12 residues long. CDR3 amino acids: CASKASGALQYF. The DNA for the CDR3 is TGTGCCAGCAAAGCCTCAGGGGCGCTACAGTACTTC.

The chain joins TRBV9 to TRBJ2-3; D remains ambiguous. The CDR3 is 14 residues long. Germline CDR1 SGDLS, CDR2 YYNGEE. With 0 bases removed from V and 4 bases from J, the gap between germline ends came to 9 bases. Written as DNA, the CDR3 is TGTGCCAGCAGCGTAGCAGTTCCCCCAGATACGCAGTATTTT. Amino acids: CASSVAVPPDTQYF.

This chain links TRBV15 with TRBJ2-2; 13 positions agree with TRBD2. V lost 5 bases, J lost 7 bases, and 10 bases stayed unmatched. In germline, CDR1 is LNHNV, CDR2 YYDKDF (reference sequence). The CDR3 runs to 17 residues. The CDR3 DNA reads TGTGCCACCAGCGTCCGACTAGCGGGGGGCCGGGACGGGGAGCTGTTTTTT. Its translation is CATSVRLAGGRDGELFF.

The chain combines TRBV28 with TRBJ2-5, with TRBD2 matching over 12 bases. Germline V gene sequence: CDR1 MDHEN, CDR2 SYDVKM. This CDR3 comprises 15 residues. V gave up 6 bases and J gave up 1 base; unmatched junction bases: 3. CDR3 DNA: TGTGCCAGCAGCCTAGCGGGGGGGTTCCAAGAGACCCAGTACTTC. It encodes CASSLAGGFQETQYF.

This clone was detected once. V and J are TRBV10-1 and TRBJ2-4; a possible D gene is TRBD2 (6 bases). Germline lookup yields CDR1 WNHNN and CDR2 SYGVQD (reference sequence). V lost 2 bases, J lost 5 bases, and 13 bases lay in between. The CDR3 sequence is 15 residues long. This CDR3 is CASSERGLYQNIQYF. In DNA, the CDR3 is TGCGCCAGCAGTGAGCGGGGACTGTACCAAAACATTCAGTACTTC.

The chain links TRBV2 to TRBJ2-2; 8 bases line up with TRBD1. J lost 4 bases, V lost 4 bases, and 8 bases had no gene match. The CDR3 totals 16 residues. Germline CDR1 is SNHLY and CDR2 is FYNNEI. CDR3 amino acids: CASSVVPDRATGELFF. In DNA form, the CDR3 reads TGTGCCAGCAGTGTTGTCCCGGACAGGGCCACCGGGGAGCTGTTTTTT.

V is TRBV15 and J is TRBJ1-1; 8 bases agree with TRBD1. CDR1 is LNHNV, CDR2 YYDKDF, per germline (reference sequence). The CDR3 has 15 amino acids. V lost 4 bases, J lost 4 bases, and 8 bases stayed unmatched. The chain's CDR3 is CATSIDGTGGTEAFF. The CDR3 coding sequence is TGTGCCACCAGCATAGATGGGACAGGTGGCACTGAAGCTTTCTTT.

The genes are TRBV1 and TRBJ2-3; the table calls TRBD2, which could not be checked here. TRBV1 constitutes a pseudogene. CDR3 length: 17 amino acids. The CDR3: CTSSRKSPRRPTDTQYF. The CDR3 nucleotides are TGCACCAGCAGCCGCAAATCCCCGCGGCGACCCACAGATACGCAGTATTTT.

The rearrangement joins TRBV6-5 to TRBJ1-1; unclear D gene. V was cut by 6 bases and J by 3 bases, with 11 bases left in between. The CDR3 has 13 residues. CDR1 and CDR2 from the germline V gene are MNHEY and SVGAGI. The CDR3: CASRIGIDTEAFF. The CDR3 coding sequence is TGTGCCAGCAGAATCGGGATTGACACTGAAGCTTTCTTT.

This clone was detected only a few times. The chain recombines TRBV6-5 with TRBJ1-5; D remains ambiguous. Per germline, CDR1 MNHEY and CDR2 SVGAGI. With 4 bases removed from V and 1 base from J, the gap between germline ends came to 14 bases. The CDR3 is 16 amino acids. The CDR3 is CASSSKLLGSNQPQHF. CDR3 sequence (DNA): TGTGCCAGCAGTTCCAAGCTCCTCGGGAGCAATCAGCCCCAGCATTTT.

The gene calls are TRBV5-1 and TRBJ2-7, with 7 bases fitting TRBD1. Germline V lookup: CDR1 SGHRS, CDR2 YFSETQ. Trimming cost V 4 bases and J 5 bases; bases outside gene matches: 9. The CDR3 is 14 residues long. The CDR3 region has the DNA TGCGCCAGCAGCCCGAGACAGGGTGGGGACGAGCAGTACTTC. It yields the protein CASSPRQGGDEQYF.

This rearrangement joins TRBV5-5 to TRBJ2-7; 11 positions match TRBD1. Trimming cost V 1 base and J 6 bases; bases outside gene matches: 6. The CDR3 runs to 15 residues. Germline lookup yields CDR1 SGHKS and CDR2 YYEKEE (reference sequence). DNA for the CDR3: TGTGCCAGCAGCTTGACCGGACAGGGGGCGACCGAGCAGTACTTC. Its protein product is CASSLTGQGATEQYF.

This chain joins TRBV28 and TRBJ2-7; no reliable D call. The V gene lost 2 bases and the J gene lost 1 base, with 3 bases spanning the gap. CDR1 and CDR2 from the germline V gene are MDHEN and SYDVKM. This CDR3 is built from 12 residues. The CDR3 nucleotides are TGTGCCAGCAGTTTAACTTCCTACGAGCAGTACTTC. It encodes CASSLTSYEQYF.

The chain carries TRBV28 and TRBJ1-6, with D possibly TRBD1 on 5 matching bases. With 1 base removed from V and 5 bases from J, the gap between germline ends came to 15 bases. The CDR3 has 17 amino acids. CDR1 and CDR2 (germline): MDHEN, SYDVKM. As DNA, the CDR3 is TGTGCCAGCAGTTTATTAGCACAGGCGTCTAATAATTCACCCCTCCACTTT. It yields the protein CASSLLAQASNNSPLHF. The full variable domain, completed using reference TRBV28 and TRBJ1-6, is DVKVTQSSRYLVKRTGEKVFLECVQDMDHENMFWYRQDPGLGLRLIYFSYDVKMKEKGDIPEGYSVSREKKERFSLILESASTNQTSMYLCASSLLAQASNNSPLHFGNGTRLTVT.

The gene calls are TRBV9 and TRBJ1-1; 8 nucleotides agree with TRBD1. CDR1 is SGDLS, CDR2 YYNGEE, per germline. The CDR3 spans 15 residues. V shed 0 bases and J 3 bases; nucleotides not matched to a gene: 4. CDR3 in amino acids: CASSVGTGFDTEAFF. In nucleotides, the CDR3 is TGTGCCAGCAGCGTAGGGACAGGGTTTGACACTGAAGCTTTCTTT.

The chain carries TRBV4-1 and TRBJ2-7; 7 bases are shared with TRBD1. After removal of 0 bases from V and 1 base from J, the junction contained 6 bases not matched to a gene. From germline, CDR1 is MGHRA and CDR2 YSYEKL. The CDR3 length is 16 residues. CDR3 sequence (DNA): TGCGCCAGCAGCCAAGATTGGGTGGGACAGTCCTACGAGCAGTACTTC. Translated, it gives CASSQDWVGQSYEQYF.

The V call is TRBV5-4, the J call TRBJ1-2; D ambiguous. The CDR3 totals 14 residues. Trimming took 0 bases from V and 6 from J, leaving 12 bases between them. Germline values: CDR1 SGHNT, CDR2 YYREEE (reference sequence). CDR3 nucleotide sequence: TGTGCCAGCAGCTTGGCCTGGTCGGGGAATGGCTACACCTTC. It is translated as CASSLAWSGNGYTF.

The chain carries TRBV5-1 and TRBJ1-2, with 8 bases lining up with TRBD1. This CDR3 has 15 amino acids. V gave up 4 bases and J gave up 4 bases; unmatched junction bases: 9. From germline, CDR1 is SGHRS and CDR2 YFSETQ. CDR3 amino acids: CASSRGQGEAYGYTF. The DNA for the CDR3 is TGCGCCAGCAGCAGAGGACAGGGAGAGGCCTATGGCTACACCTTC. The full variable domain, its missing parts supplied by reference TRBV5-1 and TRBJ1-2, is KAGVTQTPRYLIKTRGQQVTLSCSPISGHRSVSWYQQTPGQGLQFLFEYFSETQRNKGNFPGRFSGRQFSNSRSEMNVSTLELGDSALYLCASSRGQGEAYGYTFGSGTRLTVV.

In this sample, this clone turned up a few times. The V and J genes are TRBV11-2 and TRBJ2-7; 10 bases map to TRBD1. J was trimmed by 6 bases and V by 6 bases; bases with no gene match: 11. The CDR3 sequence is 15 residues long. Germline values: CDR1 SGHAT, CDR2 FQNNGV. CDR3 DNA sequence: TGTGCCAGCAGTTTGACGGGGACAGGGGAGGCCGAGCAGTACTTC. Protein sequence: CASSLTGTGEAEQYF.

V gene TRBV28 combines with J gene TRBJ1-5, with 10 bases identical to TRBD1. V lost 5 bases and J lost 7; bases outside the gene matches: 8. The V gene's germline CDR1 is MDHEN and CDR2 SYDVKM. The CDR3 has 15 amino acids. The CDR3 sequence is CASSPPGQGWQPQHF. The CDR3 DNA reads TGTGCCAGCAGTCCTCCGGGACAGGGGTGGCAGCCCCAGCATTTT.

The V and J genes are TRBV19 and TRBJ2-2; 10 bases are a match to TRBD2. Trimming at V came to 4 bases and at J to 1 base, leaving 6 bases not matched to a gene. CDR1 is LNHDA, CDR2 SQIVND, per germline (reference sequence). The CDR3 runs 17 residues. CDR3 in DNA: TGTGCCAGTAGTAGTCTAGCGGGGGTCAGGAACACCGGGGAGCTGTTTTTT. Translation gives CASSSLAGVRNTGELFF. Filled out from reference TRBV19 and TRBJ2-2, the complete variable domain reads DGGITQSPKYLFRKEGQNVTLSCEQNLNHDAMYWYRQDPGQGLRLIYYSQIVNDFQKGDIAEGYSVSREKKESFPLTVTSAQKNPTAFYLCASSSLAGVRNTGELFFGEGSRLTVL.